This T cell receptor (beta chain) came from a study of blood T cell repertoires in COVID-19. Study overall: COVID-19 samples, acute and convalescent, were from the United States, Italy and Spain. PBMCs, B-cell-depleted T cells, or T cells provided the cDNA or gDNA that made up the material.

As originally analysed: Estimates of nucleated cell counts were drawn from the amplification of reference gene primers. Measured with immunoSEQ multiplex PCR; TCRdb has only the in-frame clones, and not every one. V and J calls and clone size are as listed in that table; D and trimming were resolved from the DNA. The sample lists 350,000 or so clones, 70% to 90% seen once, with 10% in the top ten. Seattle's enrolled individuals joined amid active infection and were then monitored longitudinally. Germline assignment: CDR1 ENHRY and CDR2 SYGVKD. This CDR3 is 12 amino acids long. J gave up 6 bases and V 10 bases, and 7 bases lay outside the gene matches.

This TCR derives from a woman aged 25 to 39 with COVID-19, enrolled during active disease. The chain couples TRBV10-3 to TRBJ2-7; 9 bases fit TRBD1. Sequencing used peripheral blood. The CDR3 is CASRTGDGEQYF. In DNA, the CDR3 is TGTGCCAGCCGGACAGGGGATGGCGAGCAGTACTTC.